This is a list of T cell receptor beta chains from one sample in a study of cytomegalovirus exposure and HLA in healthy donors. The repertoire was sequenced with immunoSEQ multiplex PCR; TCRdb's copy has only in-frame clones and lacks some. The sample includes 150,000 to 200,000 clones, nearly 80% of them seen just once. The sequencing input was PBMCs. These receptors came from a man aged 18 to 35 in good health and CMV-seropositive. CDR3s include the opening cysteine and the closing phenylalanine or tryptophan. Fields, in order: V gene, J gene, clone size, D gene, CDR3 protein, CDR3 DNA. The D gene is left open where the match is weak. Clone size, where shown, is once, few, many, or a class for clones that have expanded.

v_call: TRBV13; j_call: TRBJ2-1; clone_size: once; d_call: NA; cdr3_aa: CASMVDRAYNEQFF; cdr3_nt: TGTGCCAGCATGGTGGACAGAGCTTACAATGAGCAGTTCTTC
v_call: TRBV5-6; j_call: TRBJ1-2; clone_size: NA; d_call: TRBD1; cdr3_aa: CASSLGDRGRFGYTF; cdr3_nt: TGTGCCAGCAGCTTGGGCGACAGGGGGCGATTTGGCTACACCTTC
v_call: TRBV18; j_call: TRBJ2-2; clone_size: NA; d_call: TRBD2; cdr3_aa: CASSPGTSGGPNTGELFF; cdr3_nt: TGTGCCAGCTCACCCGGAACTAGCGGGGGTCCAAACACCGGGGAGCTGTTTTTT
v_call: TRBV5-4; j_call: TRBJ2-5; clone_size: NA; d_call: TRBD2; cdr3_aa: CASSPLTGGEETQYF; cdr3_nt: TGTGCCAGCAGCCCCCTGACGGGGGGTGAAGAGACCCAGTACTTC
v_call: TRBV19; j_call: TRBJ2-7; clone_size: NA; d_call: NA; cdr3_aa: CASSIGEHSYEQYF; cdr3_nt: TGTGCCAGTAGTATAGGGGAGCACTCCTACGAGCAGTACTTC
v_call: TRBV11-2; j_call: TRBJ2-3; clone_size: NA; d_call: NA; cdr3_aa: CASSLGPTGLDTQYF; cdr3_nt: TGTGCCAGCAGCTTAGGTCCTACGGGATTAGATACGCAGTATTTT
v_call: TRBV7-8; j_call: TRBJ2-3; clone_size: NA; d_call: TRBD1; cdr3_aa: CASSTDRGHATQYF; cdr3_nt: TGTGCCAGCAGCACGGACAGGGGGCACGCTACGCAGTATTTT
v_call: TRBV5-8; j_call: TRBJ2-7; clone_size: NA; d_call: NA; cdr3_aa: CASSFQTYEQYF; cdr3_nt: TGTGCCAGCAGCTTTCAAACCTACGAGCAGTACTTC
v_call: TRBV9; j_call: TRBJ1-2; clone_size: NA; d_call: NA; cdr3_aa: CASSGGGPYGYTF; cdr3_nt: TGTGCCAGCAGCGGAGGGGGACCATATGGCTACACCTTC
v_call: TRBV6-1; j_call: TRBJ1-3; clone_size: NA; d_call: NA; cdr3_aa: CASCYFTGNTIYF; cdr3_nt: TGTGCCAGCTGTTATTTCACAGGAAACACCATATATTTT
v_call: TRBV7-9; j_call: TRBJ1-2; clone_size: NA; d_call: NA; cdr3_aa: CASSFPPGSGYTF; cdr3_nt: TGTGCCAGCAGCTTTCCCCCGGGGAGTGGCTACACCTTC
v_call: TRBV5-1; j_call: TRBJ2-3; clone_size: NA; d_call: TRBD2; cdr3_aa: CASSLATSGRIGADTQYF; cdr3_nt: TGCGCCAGCAGCTTGGCAACTAGCGGGAGGATAGGGGCAGATACGCAGTATTTT
v_call: TRBV29-1; j_call: TRBJ2-5; clone_size: NA; d_call: NA; cdr3_aa: CSVEGRQEKAQETQYF; cdr3_nt: TGCAGCGTTGAAGGTCGACAGGAGAAGGCACAAGAGACCCAGTACTTC
v_call: TRBV5-1; j_call: TRBJ1-1; clone_size: NA; d_call: NA; cdr3_aa: CASSTLRRDTEAFF; cdr3_nt: TGCGCCAGCAGCACCCTTCGGAGGGACACTGAAGCTTTCTTT
v_call: TRBV6-1; j_call: TRBJ1-5; clone_size: NA; d_call: NA; cdr3_aa: CASSEIPGQPQHF; cdr3_nt: TGTGCCAGCAGTGAAATTCCGGGTCAGCCCCAGCATTTT
v_call: TRBV4-3; j_call: TRBJ1-2; clone_size: NA; d_call: TRBD1; cdr3_aa: CASSQEGRGRNGYTF; cdr3_nt: TGCGCCAGCAGCCAAGAGGGCAGGGGGCGGAATGGCTACACCTTC